This TCR beta chain was obtained from a study of T cell responses to AZD1222 COVID-19 vaccine. Study observations and caveats: Donors were chiefly white British, with a greater number of females, and clonal diversity was perhaps underestimated. Breadth and depth of Spike-specific TCRs rose after two AZD1222 doses. No repertoire was sampled before or during the peak T cell response, only after it.

Concerning this clone: Its antigen is currently unknown.

TCRdb keeps only in-frame clones here, not all; method: immunoSEQ multiplex PCR. This sample has roughly 28,000 clones, with around nine tenths found just once. The V and J ends lost 4 bases and 5 bases, in that order; junction bases with no gene match: 11. Germline lookup yields CDR1 SEHNR and CDR2 FQNEAQ (reference sequence). This CDR3 has 17 residues. This specimen consisted of peripheral blood, obtained on day 0 of AZD1222 vaccination. The TCR comes from an adult in good health. V and J are TRBV7-9 and TRBJ2-7, with 13 bases matching TRBD2. The CDR3 DNA follows: TGTGCCAGCAGCTACACTAGCGGGAGGGCCCTCGGGCACGAGCAGTACTTC. This gives the protein CASSYTSGRALGHEQYF.